These 18 T cell receptor beta chains originate from one sample sequenced in a study of response to subunit inactivated influenza vaccine. One entry per CDR3 protein results from TCRdb running MiXCR on the RT-PCR reads. The sample holds hundreds of thousands of distinct CDR3 sequences, roughly 15% seen once. Sequencing was performed on PBMCs from blood, taken approximately 15 days before vaccination. The origin of the receptors is a man in his forties or fifties who received an inactivated influenza vaccine.

This chain connects TRBV4-3 to TRBJ2-1, with D perhaps matching TRBD2 (6 bases). The germline V gene has CDR1 LGHNA and CDR2 YSLEER. Trimming removed 7 bases at V and 3 bases at J, with 16 bases between. CDR3 length equals 15 residues. The CDR3 loop reads CASTEDGSLYNEQFF. The CDR3 nucleotides are TGCGCCAGCACCGAAGACGGGAGTCTCTACAATGAGCAGTTCTTC.

This clonotype was seen a handful of times. V usage is TRBV4-1 and J usage is TRBJ2-2; 7 bases are shared with TRBD2. The CDR3 loop spans 16 amino acids. Germline CDR1 and CDR2: MGHRA and YSYEKL. V dropped 3 bases and J dropped 3; count of bases not matched to a gene: 7. Here the CDR3 reads CASSHAGTTDTGELFF. CDR3 DNA sequence: TGCGCCAGCAGCCACGCCGGGACTACGGACACCGGGGAGCTGTTTTTT.

This clonotype was observed at least ten times. The rearrangement joins TRBV20-1 to TRBJ2-1; D is undetermined. The CDR3 has 13 residues. V was shortened by 1 base and J by 8 bases, with 12 bases between the two germline ends. Germline loops: CDR1 DFQATT, CDR2 SNEGSKA (reference sequence). CDR3 in DNA: TGCAGTGCTAGAGTACCGGAGTTAGATGAGCAGTTCTTC. It specifies CSARVPELDEQFF.

Comment on this clonotype: The junction does not match germline at one end; this may be a read error. This chain joins TRBV7-8 and TRBJ2-2, with D perhaps matching TRBD2 (6 bases). Per germline, CDR1 SGHVS and CDR2 FQNEAQ. CDR3 length: 15 residues. The CDR3 bases are TGTGCCAGCAGACCTCGGGTTGCGAACACCGGGGGGCTGTTTTTT. Residues: CASRPRVANTGGLFF.

This clonotype was counted ten times or more. The chain has TRBV10-3 and TRBJ2-1; a weak D match, TRBD2 (6 bases). The CDR3 spans 15 residues. V was clipped by 2 bases and J by 3 bases, with 11 bases between them. Per the germline V gene, CDR1 is ENHRY and CDR2 is SYGVKD. The CDR3 spells CAISERDSSYNEQFF. CDR3 sequence (DNA): TGTGCCATCAGTGAGCGGGACTCCAGCTACAATGAGCAGTTCTTC.

The chain links TRBV7-2 to TRBJ2-3; possible D gene TRBD1, 6 bases. V was shortened by 5 bases and J by 9 bases, with 18 bases between the two germline ends. The CDR3 sequence is 14 residues long. Germline V gene lookup returns CDR1 SGHTA and CDR2 FQGNSA. This chain's CDR3 is CASSEDSWRITQYF. The CDR3 nucleotides are TGTGCCAGCAGCGAGGACAGCTGGCGGATCACGCAGTATTTT.

As regards this clonotype: A much larger clonotype is one base distant, so this may be a read error. The chain recombines TRBV10-3 with TRBJ2-6; D not certain. Germline values: CDR1 ENHRY, CDR2 SYGVKD. CDR3 length: 16 amino acids. As DNA, the CDR3 is TGTGTCATCAGTGGCCCAGAACTCGGTGGGGCCAACGTCCTGACTTTC. Protein: CVISGPELGGANVLTF.

The chain uses TRBV28 and TRBJ2-5; D is tentatively TRBD1 or TRBD2 (5 bases each). This CDR3 spans 16 amino acids. V dropped 5 bases and J dropped 5 bases, with 21 bases sitting between them. Germline V gene sequence: CDR1 MDHEN, CDR2 SYDVKM. CDR3 bases: TGTGCCAGCAGTCCCGTCTCTTTTCGGGGCGGGGAGACCCAGTACTTC. It codes for CASSPVSFRGGETQYF.

This clonotype came up a few times. This sequence joins TRBV19 and TRBJ2-1, with TRBD2 matching 8 bases. Germline-derived CDR1 and CDR2 are LNHDA and SQIVND (reference sequence). The ends lost 9 bases at V and 7 bases at J; junction bases unmatched: 14. The CDR3 runs to 15 residues. The CDR3 nucleotides read TGTGCCAGCCGGGGGGGTGGGCTAGCGGCGAATGAGCAGTTCTTC. It is translated as CASRGGGLAANEQFF.

This clonotype was recorded once. The gene calls are TRBV6-2 or TRBV6-3 and TRBJ2-7; D is unresolved. The CDR3 is 13 amino acids. Trimming pared 2 bases from V and 3 bases from J, leaving 8 bases between. Germline lookup yields CDR1 MNHEY and CDR2 SVGEGT. CDR3: CASSYLRLYEQYF. The CDR3 DNA reads as TGTGCCAGCAGTTACCTTCGCCTCTACGAGCAGTACTTC.

This clonotype has a handful of counts. V and J are TRBV20-1 and TRBJ2-3; 7 bases line up with TRBD2. Germline CDR1 is DFQATT and CDR2 is SNEGSKA (reference sequence). The V and J ends lost 3 bases and 0 bases, in that order; junction bases with no gene match: 6. The CDR3 is 15 amino acids. CDR3 DNA: TGCAGTGCTAGTAGGATGCGGGGGAGCACAGATACGCAGTATTTT. This gives the protein CSASRMRGSTDTQYF.

This clonotype was observed a few times. The chain carries TRBV6-1 and TRBJ2-5; no clear D. V was clipped by 6 bases and J by 0 bases, with 14 bases between them. The CDR3 covers 15 residues. Germline V gene sequence: CDR1 MNHNS, CDR2 SASEGT. CDR3 in amino acids: CASRNGRHHQETQYF. CDR3 nucleotides: TGTGCCAGCAGAAACGGACGGCACCACCAAGAGACCCAGTACTTC.

This clonotype appeared a few times. The chain recombines TRBV2 with TRBJ1-1, with TRBD1 matching over 11 bases. Germline V gives CDR1 SNHLY, CDR2 FYNNEI. Unmatched junction bases numbered 13, after V lost 8 bases and J lost 2 bases. The CDR3 has 17 residues. DNA for the CDR3: TGTGCCAGCTTTCCGGGACAGGGGGTTTCTGGAAACACTGAAGCTTTCTTT. This codes for CASFPGQGVSGNTEAFF.

This clonotype was seen more than once but under ten times. This rearrangement joins TRBV29-1 to TRBJ2-7, with 12 bases aligning to TRBD2. There are 14 residues in the CDR3. Germline CDR1 and CDR2: SQVTM and ANQGSEA. Trimming cost V 4 bases and J 4 bases; bases outside gene matches: 5. The CDR3 loop reads CSVAGLAGKYEQYF. CDR3 nucleotides: TGCAGCGTTGCCGGACTAGCGGGAAAGTACGAGCAGTACTTC.

This clonotype was found a few times. This chain connects TRBV18 to TRBJ2-7; a possible D gene is TRBD1 (5 bases). In germline, CDR1 is KGHSH, CDR2 LQKENI. The CDR3 covers 13 residues. The germline V and J ends were trimmed by 3 bases and 5 bases, with 11 bases remaining between them. DNA for the CDR3: TGTGCCAGCTCACCGGGGCCTATCGACGAGCAGTACTTC. Protein sequence: CASSPGPIDEQYF.

This clonotype was counted between two and nine times. The CDR3 reads CASRRDNSYEQYF. The CDR3 DNA sequence: TGTGCCAGCAGGAGGGACAACTCCTACGAGCAGTACTTC. This sequence joins TRBV6-1 and TRBJ2-7, with D maybe TRBD1 (6 bases). Germline V gives CDR1 MNHNS, CDR2 SASEGT. This CDR3 is built from 13 residues. Trimming removed 6 bases at V and 0 bases at J, with 9 bases between.

In this sample, this clonotype turned up a few times. The V and J genes are TRBV19 and TRBJ2-5; possibly TRBD2 for D (6 bases). The CDR3 spans 15 residues. Germline V gene lookup returns CDR1 LNHDA and CDR2 SQIVND (reference sequence). Deletions cut 4 bases from V and 5 bases from J, with 17 bases between. The CDR3 DNA follows: TGTGCCAGTAGTACCCCTGGTGAGGAGGGGGAGACCCAGTACTTC. The encoded protein is CASSTPGEEGETQYF.

V is TRBV6-5 and J is TRBJ2-6; D perhaps matches TRBD1 (6 bases). Trimming stripped 3 bases from V and 1 base from J, with 10 bases between. The CDR3 runs to 16 residues. Germline CDR1 is MNHEY and CDR2 is SVGAGI. The CDR3 here is CASSYQQGSGANVLTF. The CDR3, as DNA: TGTGCCAGCAGTTATCAACAGGGATCTGGGGCCAACGTCCTGACTTTC.